This paragraph reports one T cell receptor (beta chain). The sample originates from a study of blood T cell repertoires in COVID-19. Study details: Sites in the United States, Italy and Spain provided acute and convalescent COVID-19 samples. PBMCs, B-cell-depleted T cells, or T cells were the source of the cDNA or gDNA that made up the material.

The V gene lost 10 bases and the J gene lost 0 bases, with 10 bases spanning the gap. This CDR3 is built from 12 residues. CDR1 and CDR2 from the germline V gene are MDHEN and SYDVKM. Methods used by the authors: Amplification of reference gene primers provided the estimated nucleated cell counts. The table came from immunoSEQ multiplex PCR; TCRdb's copy has only in-frame clones and leaves some out. V and J calls and clone size are as listed in that table; D and trimming were resolved from the DNA. Seen here are around 500,000 clones, over 75% observed once, and the top ten hold 3.2%. The receptor's source is a human donor in a cohort sampled during active COVID-19. Material: peripheral blood. The rearrangement uses TRBV28 and TRBJ2-7, with D unresolved. DNA of the CDR3: TGTGCCATCCGAGATTACTCCTACGAGCAGTACTTC. Protein product: CAIRDYSYEQYF.